These 19 T cell receptor beta chains were sequenced from one sample in a study of cytomegalovirus exposure and HLA in healthy donors. 13 Jbeta primers and 60 Vbeta primers were used for the PCR. TCRdb keeps only in-frame clones here, not all; method: immunoSEQ multiplex PCR. The table has about 130,000 clones, 82% seen once. The sequenced material came from PBMCs. The receptors shown here come from a boy between 2 and 10 years old in good health and CMV-seronegative.

The V call is TRBV19, the J call TRBJ1-2; unclear D gene. There are 12 residues in the CDR3. Germline V lookup: CDR1 LNHDA, CDR2 SQIVND (reference sequence). CDR3 DNA: TGTGTCGGGATGCGGAATAACTATGGCTACACCTTC. Translating gives CVGMRNNYGYTF.

This rearrangement joins TRBV19 to TRBJ2-7; maybe TRBD2 (6 bases). CDR1 and CDR2 from the germline V gene are LNHDA and SQIVND (reference sequence). This CDR3 has 11 residues. The V gene lost 6 bases and the J gene lost 6 bases, with 9 bases spanning the gap. CDR3 loop: CASSFGGEQYF. The CDR3 coding sequence is TGTGCCAGTAGCTTCGGGGGCGAGCAGTACTTC.

Of note for this clone: A junction boundary mismatches the germline segment, possibly from a read error. The rearrangement links TRBV2 to TRBJ1-2; 7 bases map to TRBD1. Germline loops: CDR1 SNHLY, CDR2 FYNNEI. CDR3 size: 14 residues. For the CDR3, the DNA is TGTGCCAGCACTGAACCAGGGACAGTCTATGGCTACACCTTC. Protein product: CASTEPGTVYGYTF.

This rearrangement joins TRBV19 to TRBJ2-1; 11 bases map to TRBD2. V was clipped by 4 bases and J by 13 bases; unmatched bases: 12. Germline values: CDR1 LNHDA, CDR2 SQIVND (reference sequence). The CDR3 has 15 residues. The CDR3 region is CASSTSGLAGPEQFF. CDR3 bases: TGTGCCAGTAGTACCTCAGGACTAGCGGGCCCCGAACAGTTCTTC.

With regard to this clone: Additional DNA sequences in this sample encode the identical CDR3. The rearrangement links TRBV6-1 to TRBJ1-1, with 7 bases matching TRBD1. This CDR3 spans 14 amino acids. CDR1 MNHNS and CDR2 SASEGT come from the germline V gene. J was trimmed by 1 base and V by 6 bases; bases with no gene match: 5. This CDR3 reads CASSPTGENTEAFF. The CDR3 nucleotides read TGTGCCAGCAGCCCAACAGGGGAGAACACTGAAGCTTTCTTT.

V usage is TRBV6-1 and J usage is TRBJ2-1; 7 bases map to TRBD2. CDR3 length: 17 amino acids. Germline-derived CDR1 and CDR2 are MNHNS and SASEGT. Trimming removed 2 bases from V and 8 bases from J; junction bases left unmatched: 15. CDR3 loop: CASSEIGGSYNRDEQFF. CDR3 DNA sequence: TGTGCCAGCAGTGAAATAGGCGGGAGTTACAATCGGGATGAGCAGTTCTTC.

The V gene is TRBV9, the J gene TRBJ1-1, with 8 nucleotides matching TRBD1. This CDR3 has 15 amino acids. Germline values: CDR1 SGDLS, CDR2 YYNGEE. The V segment lost 4 bases and the J segment 1 base; nucleotides outside the gene matches: 6. The CDR3 region is CASSPRQGWNTEAFF. The CDR3 DNA sequence: TGTGCCAGCAGCCCGAGACAGGGGTGGAACACTGAAGCTTTCTTT.

In this sample, this clone turned up a few times. The rearrangement links TRBV19 to TRBJ1-4, with D unclear. V lost 7 bases and J 17 bases, leaving 23 bases between the germline ends. This CDR3 region has 13 residues. CDR1 is LNHDA and CDR2 is SQIVND in the germline V gene (reference sequence). Written as DNA, the CDR3 is TGTGCCAGTACCCCAGACGGAGGAAGGGCTCTTTTTTTT. The encoded protein is CASTPDGGRALFF.

This sequence joins TRBV18 and TRBJ2-4; D unclear. V was shortened by 3 bases and J by 3 bases, with 12 bases between the two germline ends. Germline V lookup: CDR1 KGHSH, CDR2 LQKENI. The CDR3 extends over 15 amino acids. The CDR3 protein is CASSPNSVFKNIQYF. For the CDR3, the DNA is TGTGCCAGCTCACCTAACAGTGTTTTCAAAAACATTCAGTACTTC.

The V call is TRBV7-9, the J call TRBJ1-4, with 7 positions matching TRBD1. This CDR3 is built from 12 residues. In germline, CDR1 is SEHNR, CDR2 FQNEAQ (reference sequence). V dropped 8 bases and J dropped 8; count of bases not matched to a gene: 5. DNA for the CDR3: TGTGCCAGCGGGCAACAGGGGGAAAAACTGTTTTTT. Its protein product is CASGQQGEKLFF.

The chain uses TRBV19 and TRBJ1-3; 8 bases match TRBD1. CDR3 length equals 17 residues. The germline gives CDR1 LNHDA, CDR2 SQIVND (reference sequence). V lost 1 base and J lost 0; bases outside the gene matches: 5. CDR3 loop: CASSIGRQGISGNTIYF. In nucleotides, the CDR3 is TGTGCCAGTAGTATAGGCAGACAGGGGATCTCTGGAAACACCATATATTTT.

The chain combines TRBV7-2 with TRBJ2-7; TRBD1 aligns across 7 bases. The J segment lost 0 bases and the V segment lost 5 bases, leaving 10 bases of the junction unmatched. The germline V gene has CDR1 SGHTA and CDR2 FQGNSA. The CDR3 totals 16 residues. CDR3 residues: CASSDPGQWGSYEQYF. CDR3 in DNA: TGTGCCAGCAGCGATCCGGGACAGTGGGGCTCCTACGAGCAGTACTTC.

The chain couples TRBV2 to TRBJ1-1, with TRBD1 identical over 10 bases. J lost 4 bases, V lost 7 bases, and 9 bases had no gene match. This CDR3 region has 15 residues. Germline-derived CDR1 and CDR2 are SNHLY and FYNNEI. The CDR3 reads CASTPFGTGVTEAFF. CDR3 nucleotides: TGTGCCAGCACCCCCTTTGGGACAGGGGTCACTGAAGCTTTCTTT. The variable domain in full, completed from reference TRBV2 and TRBJ1-1, reads EPEVTQTPSHQVTQMGQEVILRCVPISNHLYFYWYRQILGQKVEFLVSFYNNEISEKSEIFDDQFSVERPDGSNFTLKIRSTKLEDSAMYFCASTPFGTGVTEAFFGQGTRLTVV.

The chain carries TRBV15 and TRBJ1-2; 9 bases are shared with TRBD1. Germline CDR1 and CDR2: LNHNV and YYDKDF (reference sequence). The CDR3 is made up of 15 amino acids. V lost 3 bases, J lost 3 bases, and 5 bases stayed unmatched. CDR3 amino acids: CATSRWGDRDYGYTF. CDR3 nucleotide sequence: TGTGCCACCAGCAGGTGGGGGGACAGGGACTATGGCTACACCTTC.

Of note for this clone: A junction boundary mismatches the germline segment, possibly from a read error. The V gene is TRBV7-8, the J gene TRBJ1-1, with 9 bases aligning to TRBD1. CDR1 and CDR2 (germline): SGHVS, FQNEAQ. The CDR3 has 15 amino acids. CDR3 protein: CASSEKNRGRTEAFF. CDR3 nucleotides: TGTGCCAGCAGCGAAAAAAACAGGGGGCGAACTGAAGCTTTTTTT.

This sequence joins TRBV30 and TRBJ1-5, with TRBD1 identical over 9 bases. The CDR3 extends over 14 amino acids. Germline V gives CDR1 GTSNPN, CDR2 SVGIG (reference sequence). Trimming took 0 bases from V and 6 from J; bases not matched to a gene: 3. This CDR3 is CAWSVDRGGQPQHF. Written as DNA, the CDR3 is TGTGCCTGGAGTGTGGACAGGGGTGGTCAGCCCCAGCATTTT.

The chain uses TRBV9 and TRBJ1-4; TRBD1 agrees at 9 bases. From germline, CDR1 is SGDLS and CDR2 YYNGEE. The CDR3 has 16 amino acids. Unmatched junction bases numbered 3, after V lost 3 bases and J lost 0 bases. CDR3 in DNA: TGTGCCAGCAGCGCCGACAGGGGGACAACTAATGAAAAACTGTTTTTT. Translating it yields CASSADRGTTNEKLFF.

This rearrangement joins TRBV30 to TRBJ2-3; 15 bases align to TRBD2. Trimming removed 5 bases from V and 6 bases from J; junction bases left unmatched: 9. This CDR3 region has 16 residues. Per the germline V gene, CDR1 is GTSNPN and CDR2 is SVGIG (reference sequence). CDR3: CAWALGLAGGPDTQYF. CDR3 DNA: TGTGCCTGGGCACTCGGACTAGCGGGGGGGCCCGATACGCAGTATTTT.

The rearrangement links TRBV4-1 to TRBJ1-2, with D possibly being TRBD1 (5 bases). The germline gives CDR1 MGHRA, CDR2 YSYEKL. Deletions cut 4 bases from V and 2 bases from J, with 14 bases between. This CDR3 contains 15 residues. CDR3 sequence (DNA): TGCGCCAGCAGCCCAAATGCGGGGCCGAACTATGGCTACACCTTC. Residues: CASSPNAGPNYGYTF.